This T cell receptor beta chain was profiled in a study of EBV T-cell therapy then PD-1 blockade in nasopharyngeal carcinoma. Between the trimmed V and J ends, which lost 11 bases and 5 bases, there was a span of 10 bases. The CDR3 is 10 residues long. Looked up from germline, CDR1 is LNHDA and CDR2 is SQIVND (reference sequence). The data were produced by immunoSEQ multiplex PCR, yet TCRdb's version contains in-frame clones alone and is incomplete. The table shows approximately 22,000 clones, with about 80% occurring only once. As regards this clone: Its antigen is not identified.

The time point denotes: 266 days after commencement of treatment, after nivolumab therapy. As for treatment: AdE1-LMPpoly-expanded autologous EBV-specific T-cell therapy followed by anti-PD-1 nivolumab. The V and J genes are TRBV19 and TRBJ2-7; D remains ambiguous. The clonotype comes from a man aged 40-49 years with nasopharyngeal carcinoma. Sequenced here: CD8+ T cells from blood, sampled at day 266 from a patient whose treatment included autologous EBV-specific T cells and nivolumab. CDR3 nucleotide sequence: TGTGCCCTGGGCCCGAACGAGCAGTACTTC. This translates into CALGPNEQYF.